These 31 T cell receptor beta chains were all obtained from the same sample, sequenced in a study of siplizumab effects on memory and regulatory T cells. Repertoires were generated with immunoSEQ multiplex PCR, while TCRdb's copy carries only in-frame clones and drops some. The sample yields some 100,000 clones, about 94% seen once. The sample was non-Treg CD4+ T cells sorted from blood. The receptors originated from a human donor in good health.

This sequence joins TRBV7-3 and TRBJ1-1; D is possibly TRBD1 (5 bases). The CDR3 is 13 amino acids. The germline CDR1 and CDR2 sequences are SGHTA and FQGTGA. V shed 8 bases and J shed 5 bases, with 15 bases lying between them. The CDR3 DNA sequence: TGTGCCAGCTCGGAATACGGGGGAACTGAAGCTTTCTTT. Translated: CASSEYGGTEAFF.

The V call is TRBV7-9, the J call TRBJ2-7; D might be TRBD1 (6 bases). The CDR3 length is 14 residues. The germline gives CDR1 SEHNR, CDR2 FQNEAQ (reference sequence). The V end lost 1 base, the J end lost 5 bases, and 12 bases lay between the germline ends. The CDR3 loop is CASSLGGSGDEQYF. The CDR3 nucleotides read TGTGCCAGCAGCTTAGGTGGCTCAGGGGACGAGCAGTACTTC.

The J gene is TRBJ2-1, the V gene TRBV7-9; 7 bases match TRBD1. V was clipped by 1 base and J by 0 bases; unmatched bases: 0. This CDR3 contains 15 residues. Germline lookup yields CDR1 SEHNR and CDR2 FQNEAQ (reference sequence). CDR3 bases: TGTGCCAGCAGCTTAGGACAGGGCTCCTACAATGAGCAGTTCTTC. Encoded protein: CASSLGQGSYNEQFF.

This clone was counted only a few times. The chain is built from TRBV19 and TRBJ1-5; D possibly corresponds to TRBD1 (6 bases). Germline V gives CDR1 LNHDA, CDR2 SQIVND (reference sequence). This CDR3 is 14 amino acids long. With 6 bases removed from V and 5 bases from J, the gap between germline ends came to 14 bases. The CDR3 nucleotides read TGTGCCAGTAGCCAACCCAGGGGCTATCAGCCCCAGCATTTT. It codes for CASSQPRGYQPQHF. Drawing the rest from reference TRBV19 and TRBJ1-5, the complete variable domain is DGGITQSPKYLFRKEGQNVTLSCEQNLNHDAMYWYRQDPGQGLRLIYYSQIVNDFQKGDIAEGYSVSREKKESFPLTVTSAQKNPTAFYLCASSQPRGYQPQHFGDGTRLSIL.

The chain recombines TRBV15 with TRBJ1-5, with 7 bases identical to TRBD1. This CDR3 has 15 residues. After removal of 0 bases from V and 6 bases from J, the junction contained 5 bases not matched to a gene. CDR1 is LNHNV, CDR2 YYDKDF, per germline (reference sequence). DNA for the CDR3: TGTGCCACCAGCAGAGAAGAAGGGGGCGGTCAGCCCCAGCATTTT. The encoded protein is CATSREEGGGQPQHF.

J is TRBJ2-1 and V is TRBV28, with 8 bases matching TRBD2. With V trimmed by 6 bases and J by 0 bases, 7 bases remained unmatched. The CDR3 totals 16 residues. Germline loops: CDR1 MDHEN, CDR2 SYDVKM. The CDR3 protein is CASRKSSGSSYNEQFF. DNA of the CDR3: TGTGCCAGCAGAAAATCCAGCGGGAGCTCCTACAATGAGCAGTTCTTC.

The chain couples TRBV4-2 to TRBJ2-5; TRBD2 matches at 11 bases. The V segment lost 0 bases and the J segment 4 bases; nucleotides outside the gene matches: 10. Germline V CDR1 and CDR2: LGHNA, YNFKEQ. The CDR3 has 18 amino acids. In DNA form, the CDR3 reads TGTGCCAGCAGCCAAGATGTAGCGGGAGGGTTTCGGGGAGAGACCCAGTACTTC. This codes for CASSQDVAGGFRGETQYF.

V gene TRBV19 combines with J gene TRBJ2-7; D is uncertain. Germline V gene sequence: CDR1 LNHDA, CDR2 SQIVND (reference sequence). V was trimmed by 3 bases and J by 3 bases, leaving 6 bases between them. This CDR3 contains 12 residues. CDR3: CASSMKDYEQYF. The CDR3 coding sequence is TGTGCCAGTAGTATGAAAGACTACGAGCAGTACTTC.

The chain employs TRBV28 and TRBJ2-6, with TRBD1 matching over 7 bases. There are 17 residues in the CDR3. Germline CDR1 and CDR2: MDHEN and SYDVKM. Losses at the gene ends were 6 bases for V and 0 bases for J; bases not matched to a gene: 8. The DNA of the CDR3 is TGTGCCAGCAGGGACACCGGGACAGCCTCTGGGGCCAACGTCCTGACTTTC. Translation gives CASRDTGTASGANVLTF.

The chain employs TRBV28 and TRBJ1-5; D possibly corresponds to TRBD1 (5 bases). V was cut by 4 bases and J by 2 bases, with 12 bases left in between. Per the germline V gene, CDR1 is MDHEN and CDR2 is SYDVKM. This CDR3 is 15 amino acids long. In DNA, the CDR3 is TGTGCCAGCAGTTGGGACTTCGGGGGCAATCAGCCCCAGCATTTT. Amino acid sequence: CASSWDFGGNQPQHF.

The J gene is TRBJ2-5, the V gene TRBV19; tentative D call: TRBD1 (5 bases). The germline V and J ends were trimmed by 2 bases and 2 bases, with 9 bases remaining between them. Germline CDR1 LNHDA, CDR2 SQIVND (reference sequence). The CDR3 totals 14 residues. CDR3 nucleotide sequence: TGTGCCAGTAGTATAACAGGATTTCAAGAGACCCAGTACTTC. This gives the protein CASSITGFQETQYF.

This clone was observed a single time. The chain employs TRBV18 and TRBJ2-1; the D is unclear. Germline V CDR1 and CDR2: KGHSH, LQKENI. Trimming stripped 0 bases from V and 5 bases from J, with 14 bases between. This CDR3 contains 16 residues. The CDR3 DNA reads TGTGCCAGCTCACCACCGGTCGCGACCCCAAACAATGAGCAGTTCTTC. Translation gives CASSPPVATPNNEQFF.

The chain employs TRBV7-3 and TRBJ1-2; weak D call: TRBD1 (6 bases). Trimming took 1 base from V and 5 from J, leaving 17 bases between them. This CDR3 region has 16 residues. Germline CDR1 is SGHTA and CDR2 is FQGTGA. The CDR3 loop reads CASSLSNREGKYGYTF. The CDR3, as DNA: TGTGCCAGCAGCTTAAGTAACAGGGAGGGGAAGTATGGCTACACCTTC. The whole variable domain, remainder taken from reference TRBV7-3 and TRBJ1-2, is GAGVSQTPSNKVTEKGKYVELRCDPISGHTALYWYRQSLGQGPEFLIYFQGTGAADDSGLPNDRFFAVRPEGSVSTLKIQRTERGDSAVYLCASSLSNREGKYGYTFGSGTRLTVV.

The chain joins TRBV19 to TRBJ2-7; 7 nucleotides line up with TRBD1. This CDR3 has 14 amino acids. The J segment lost 2 bases and the V segment lost 5 bases, leaving 6 bases of the junction unmatched. Germline V gives CDR1 LNHDA, CDR2 SQIVND (reference sequence). CDR3 coding DNA: TGTGCCAGTAGTTTCCGGGACAGCACCTACGAGCAGTACTTC. Translated, it gives CASSFRDSTYEQYF.

The V gene is TRBV16, the J gene TRBJ1-1, with D hard to call. CDR3 length equals 13 residues. Trimming took off 5 bases at V and 1 base at J, with 8 bases between the two ends. CDR1 is KGHSY and CDR2 is FQNENV in the germline V gene. The DNA of the CDR3 is TGTGCCAGCAGCTTGAATAGGAACACTGAAGCTTTCTTT. This codes for CASSLNRNTEAFF.

The chain carries TRBV4-2 and TRBJ2-4; unclear D gene. Per the germline V gene, CDR1 is LGHNA and CDR2 is YNFKEQ. V lost 0 bases to trimming and J lost 0 bases, with 9 bases between them. The CDR3 contains 16 residues. DNA of the CDR3: TGTGCCAGCAGCCAAGATAACGGATTAGCCAAAAACATTCAGTACTTC. This codes for CASSQDNGLAKNIQYF.

The chain has TRBV6-5 and TRBJ2-3; TRBD1 or TRBD2 may be the D gene (5 bases each). The CDR3 is 14 amino acids. Trimming cost V 6 bases and J 5 bases, with 15 bases left between them. The germline V gene has CDR1 MNHEY and CDR2 SVGAGI. CDR3 amino acids: CASRGTFFLDTQYF. CDR3 nucleotide sequence: TGTGCCAGCAGAGGGACCTTCTTTCTAGATACGCAGTATTTT.

This chain joins TRBV7-2 and TRBJ2-1; 9 nucleotides match TRBD2. Germline CDR1 reads SGHTA; CDR2 reads FQGNSA. This CDR3 has 13 amino acids. Trimming took 6 bases from V and 8 from J; bases not matched to a gene: 5. In nucleotides, the CDR3 is TGTGCCAGCAGGTCGGGACTAGCTTATGAGCAGTTCTTC. Its translation: CASRSGLAYEQFF.

CDR3 in DNA: TGCGCCAGCAGCTTGTCCGGGACAGGGCGGAACACTGAAGCTTTCTTT. This sequence encodes CASSLSGTGRNTEAFF. This chain uses TRBV5-1 with TRBJ1-1, with TRBD1 matching 9 bases. Unmatched junction bases numbered 5, after V lost 1 base and J lost 1 base. Germline assignment: CDR1 SGHRS and CDR2 YFSETQ. This CDR3 contains 16 residues.

This rearrangement joins TRBV28 to TRBJ1-5; 7 bases map to TRBD1. Germline V gene data show CDR1 as MDHEN and CDR2 as SYDVKM. This CDR3 has 16 residues. Trimming at V came to 7 bases and at J to 1 base, leaving 10 bases not matched to a gene. The CDR3 spells CASNPQGGESNQPQHF. The DNA of the CDR3 is TGTGCCAGCAACCCGCAGGGGGGGGAAAGCAATCAGCCCCAGCATTTT.

This sequence joins TRBV5-5 and TRBJ1-4; D gene unclear. The CDR3 loop spans 15 amino acids. CDR1 and CDR2 (germline): SGHKS, YYEKEE (reference sequence). V lost 2 bases and J 4 bases, leaving 12 bases between the germline ends. The CDR3: CASSFSPGINEKLFF. The CDR3 DNA is TGTGCCAGCAGCTTTTCCCCAGGAATTAATGAAAAACTGTTTTTT.

The rearrangement links TRBV4-2 to TRBJ2-7; 14 bases match TRBD2. Trimming took 4 bases from V and 7 from J; bases not matched to a gene: 9. The V gene's germline CDR1 is LGHNA and CDR2 YNFKEQ. There are 16 residues in the CDR3. CDR3 region: CASSLETSGRAGEQYF. As DNA, the CDR3 is TGTGCCAGCAGCCTAGAGACTAGCGGGAGGGCGGGTGAGCAGTACTTC.

This sequence joins TRBV9 and TRBJ2-7, with TRBD2 as a possible D gene (7 bases). The V end lost 4 bases, the J end lost 4 bases, and 18 bases lay between the germline ends. Germline CDR1 SGDLS, CDR2 YYNGEE. There are 15 residues in the CDR3. The chain's CDR3 is CASSQSTGRAYEQYF. For the CDR3, the DNA is TGTGCCAGCAGCCAAAGCACAGGGAGGGCGTACGAGCAGTACTTC. Full variable domain (missing parts from reference TRBV9 and TRBJ2-7): DSGVTQTPKHLITATGQRVTLRCSPRSGDLSVYWYQQSLDQGLQFLIQYYNGEERAKGNILERFSAQQFPDLHSELNLSSLELGDSALYFCASSQSTGRAYEQYFGPGTRLTVT.

The rearrangement joins TRBV7-9 to TRBJ2-3; D not resolved. The CDR3 contains 15 residues. CDR1 is SEHNR, CDR2 FQNEAQ, per germline (reference sequence). Trimming shortened V by 1 base and J by 3 bases, and 11 bases separated the two germline ends. The CDR3 DNA reads TGTGCCAGCAGCTTAGACGTCAAGAAAACAGATACGCAGTATTTT. Its protein is CASSLDVKKTDTQYF.

V gene TRBV5-6 combines with J gene TRBJ2-5, with D possibly matching TRBD2 (5 bases). Germline CDR1 reads SGHDT; CDR2 reads YYEEEE. V was trimmed by 0 bases and J by 7 bases, leaving 16 bases between them. This CDR3 spans 15 amino acids. The CDR3 loop is CASSLGASLEATQYF. CDR3 in DNA: TGTGCCAGCAGCTTGGGGGCGTCCCTGGAGGCGACCCAGTACTTC.

The V and J genes are TRBV19 and TRBJ2-2, with D possibly matching TRBD1 (5 bases). The CDR3 loop spans 15 amino acids. Trimming took off 3 bases at V and 1 base at J, with 9 bases between the two ends. In germline, CDR1 is LNHDA, CDR2 SQIVND (reference sequence). CDR3 amino acids: CASSIPGLNTGELFF. The CDR3 bases are TGTGCCAGTAGTATCCCAGGGCTGAACACCGGGGAGCTGTTTTTT.

The V call is TRBV6-6, the J call TRBJ2-7, with 10 positions matching TRBD1. The ends lost 0 bases at V and 5 bases at J; junction bases unmatched: 4. Germline loops: CDR1 MNHNY, CDR2 SVGAGI (reference sequence). The CDR3 is made up of 15 amino acids. The CDR3 nucleotides are TGTGCCAGCAGTTACTCTAGGACAGGGGGAAACGAGCAGTACTTC. Translating gives CASSYSRTGGNEQYF.

The genes are TRBV11-2 and TRBJ2-1; tentative D call: TRBD2 (5 bases). CDR3 length: 15 residues. Germline assignment: CDR1 SGHAT and CDR2 FQNNGV. V lost 5 bases, J lost 0 bases, and 11 bases lay in between. The DNA for the CDR3 is TGTGCCAGCAGCCCGTTGGACTCCTCCTACAATGAGCAGTTCTTC. The encoded protein is CASSPLDSSYNEQFF. The variable domain in full, with the rest retrieved from reference TRBV11-2 and TRBJ2-1, is EAGVAQSPRYKIIEKRQSVAFWCNPISGHATLYWYQQILGQGPKLLIQFQNNGVVDDSQLPKDRFSAERLKGVDSTLKIQPAKLEDSAVYLCASSPLDSSYNEQFFGPGTRLTVL.

The genes are TRBV7-3 and TRBJ2-3; D is unresolved. This CDR3 contains 14 residues. V lost 5 bases and J 5 bases, leaving 14 bases between the germline ends. The germline gives CDR1 SGHTA, CDR2 FQGTGA. The CDR3, as DNA: TGTGCCAGCAGCCCGGGCCTCGCTCGAGATACGCAGTATTTT. Translated, it gives CASSPGLARDTQYF.

The chain uses TRBV19 and TRBJ1-3, with D possibly TRBD1 on 5 matching bases. The CDR3 consists of 13 residues. Germline values: CDR1 LNHDA, CDR2 SQIVND (reference sequence). Deletions cut 4 bases from V and 4 bases from J, with 8 bases between. The CDR3 protein is CASSTSGGNTIYF. DNA of the CDR3: TGTGCCAGTAGTACATCAGGGGGAAACACCATATATTTT.

The chain recombines TRBV5-4 with TRBJ1-5, with 10 bases identical to TRBD1. With V trimmed by 3 bases and J by 5 bases, 5 bases remained unmatched. From germline, CDR1 is SGHNT and CDR2 YYREEE (reference sequence). The CDR3 consists of 15 residues. The CDR3 region is CASSSDGTGDQPQHF. CDR3 coding DNA: TGTGCCAGCAGCTCGGACGGGACAGGGGATCAGCCCCAGCATTTT.